The 17 T cell receptor beta chains below all came from one sample that was sequenced in a study of T cell responses to AZD1222 COVID-19 vaccine. Assay: immunoSEQ multiplex PCR; the TCRdb copy retains only in-frame clones and omits some. The sample has about 28,000 clones, around four fifths seen once. The material sequenced was peripheral blood, taken on day 0 of AZD1222 vaccination. Source of these receptors: an adult in good health.

The CDR3 here is CASSFGQGAYEKLFF. The CDR3 coding sequence is TGTGCCAGCAGCTTCGGACAGGGGGCCTACGAAAAACTGTTTTTT. V is TRBV5-6 and J is TRBJ1-4; 11 bases map to TRBD1. The CDR3 length is 15 residues. Germline V gene data show CDR1 as SGHDT and CDR2 as YYEEEE. Trimming at V came to 2 bases and at J to 8 bases, leaving 5 bases not matched to a gene.

This chain connects TRBV7-2 to TRBJ2-5, with D perhaps matching TRBD2 (6 bases). Germline values: CDR1 SGHTA, CDR2 FQGNSA. The ends were cut back, 4 bases at V and 3 bases at J, with 9 bases in the middle. The CDR3 has 13 residues. This chain's CDR3 is CASSSTREETQYF. CDR3 DNA sequence: TGTGCCAGCAGCTCGACTAGGGAAGAGACCCAGTACTTC.

V usage is TRBV30 and J usage is TRBJ2-7; D is unresolved. Germline lookup yields CDR1 GTSNPN and CDR2 SVGIG (reference sequence). This CDR3 has 13 amino acids. V shed 1 base and J shed 3 bases, with 10 bases lying between them. DNA of the CDR3: TGTGCCTGGAGTGAGATCCGGTACTACGAGCAGTACGTC. Translation gives CAWSEIRYYEQYV.

The chain couples TRBV5-1 to TRBJ2-7, with D uncertain. This CDR3 is 14 amino acids long. Between the trimmed V and J ends, which lost 2 bases and 1 base, there was a span of 10 bases. The germline V gene encodes CDR1 SGHRS and CDR2 YFSETQ. The CDR3: CASSFEDGSYEQYF. CDR3 sequence (DNA): TGCGCCAGCAGCTTCGAGGATGGATCCTACGAGCAGTACTTC.

CDR3 protein: CASSLGGGVGTEAFF. The DNA of the CDR3 is TGTGCCAGCAGCTTAGGAGGGGGTGTGGGCACTGAAGCTTTCTTT. The chain is built from TRBV7-2 and TRBJ1-1; tentatively, D is TRBD1 (6 bases). V lost 1 base, J lost 4 bases, and 13 bases lay in between. Germline assignment: CDR1 SGHTA and CDR2 FQGNSA. There are 15 residues in the CDR3. Variable domain in full (rest from reference TRBV7-2 and TRBJ1-1): GAGVSQSPSNKVTEKGKDVELRCDPISGHTALYWYRQSLGQGLEFLIYFQGNSAPDKSGLPSDRFSAERTGGSVSTLTIQRTQQEDSAVYLCASSLGGGVGTEAFFGQGTRLTVV.

This chain joins TRBV11-2 and TRBJ2-7, with 9 bases aligning to TRBD2. This CDR3 region has 14 residues. Trimming at V came to 3 bases and at J to 6 bases, leaving 6 bases not matched to a gene. The germline V gene encodes CDR1 SGHAT and CDR2 FQNNGV. CDR3 in amino acids: CASSFAGGVGEQYF. As DNA, the CDR3 is TGTGCCAGCAGCTTCGCGGGGGGGGTAGGCGAGCAGTACTTC.

By share, this clone counts as medium-sized. The chain carries TRBV7-8 and TRBJ1-2, with no clear D. The CDR3 runs to 17 residues. V lost 1 base and J 4 bases, leaving 19 bases between the germline ends. Germline V gene data show CDR1 as SGHVS and CDR2 as FQNEAQ. CDR3 region: CASSLGRGSGEGYGYTF. The CDR3 region has the DNA TGTGCCAGCAGCTTAGGGCGGGGATCGGGTGAAGGCTATGGCTACACCTTC.

V usage is TRBV19 and J usage is TRBJ1-6; D is possibly TRBD1 (5 bases). Germline CDR1 reads LNHDA; CDR2 reads SQIVND (reference sequence). Trimming took off 5 bases at V and 9 bases at J, with 20 bases between the two ends. The CDR3 runs 16 residues. The CDR3 region is CASSPRVQGLGSPLHF. The CDR3 bases are TGTGCCAGTAGTCCGCGTGTCCAGGGCCTTGGTTCACCCCTCCACTTT. Together with reference TRBV19 and TRBJ1-6, the CDR3 gives the full variable domain: DGGITQSPKYLFRKEGQNVTLSCEQNLNHDAMYWYRQDPGQGLRLIYYSQIVNDFQKGDIAEGYSVSREKKESFPLTVTSAQKNPTAFYLCASSPRVQGLGSPLHFGNGTRLTVT.

CDR3 loop: CASSQSMYSYTEAFF. CDR3 bases: TGTGCCAGCAGCCAATCAATGTACAGTTACACTGAAGCTTTCTTT. The V gene is TRBV3-1 (or the pseudogene TRBV3-2), the J gene TRBJ1-1; D is ambiguous. Germline CDR1 and CDR2: LGHDT and YNNKEL (reference sequence). This CDR3 is built from 15 residues. Trimming removed 2 bases at V and 3 bases at J, with 13 bases between.

V and J are TRBV29-1 and TRBJ1-1; 8 bases line up with TRBD1. The CDR3 extends over 14 amino acids. Per germline, CDR1 SQVTM and CDR2 ANQGSEA. J was trimmed by 7 bases and V by 7 bases; bases with no gene match: 14. As DNA, the CDR3 is TGCAGCGCAGACCCGACAGGGGCGACAATTGAAGCTTTCTTT. Translation: CSADPTGATIEAFF. The whole variable domain, filled in from reference TRBV29-1 and TRBJ1-1, reads SAVISQKPSRDICQRGTSLTIQCQVDSQVTMMFWYRQQPGQSLTLIATANQGSEATYESGFVIDKFPISRPNLTFSTLTVSNMSPEDSSIYLCSADPTGATIEAFFGQGTRLTVV.

The rearrangement links TRBV10-2 to TRBJ1-3; D not certain. The CDR3 extends over 12 amino acids. CDR1 is WSHSY and CDR2 is SAAADI in the germline V gene. V lost 4 bases and J lost 4, with 5 bases in between. The CDR3 DNA sequence: TGCGCCAGCAGTGGTATGGGAAACACCATATATTTT. Translating it yields CASSGMGNTIYF.

This clone has a single count. The rearrangement joins TRBV4-2 to TRBJ2-2; D possibly uses TRBD1 or TRBD2 (5 bases each). V lost 4 bases, J lost 0 bases, and 9 bases lay in between. Germline CDR1 and CDR2: LGHNA and YNFKEQ. CDR3 length: 15 residues. The CDR3 reads CASSPGTANTGELFF. Written as DNA, the CDR3 is TGTGCCAGCAGCCCAGGGACGGCGAACACCGGGGAGCTGTTTTTT.

This chain uses TRBV10-1 with TRBJ2-7, with D uncertain. The V end lost 0 bases, the J end lost 2 bases, and 8 bases lay between the germline ends. The CDR3 totals 14 residues. Germline V gives CDR1 WNHNN, CDR2 SYGVQD (reference sequence). CDR3 region: CASSESGRTYEQYF. The CDR3 DNA sequence: TGCGCCAGCAGTGAGTCCGGCAGAACCTACGAGCAGTACTTC.

The rearrangement links TRBV3-1 (or the pseudogene TRBV3-2) to TRBJ1-1; the D is unclear. Trimming took 3 bases from V and 10 from J, leaving 18 bases between them. CDR1 is LGHDT, CDR2 YNNKEL, per germline (reference sequence). This CDR3 region has 14 residues. The CDR3 DNA reads as TGTGCCAGCAGCCAGGAGGGTAGTTTAGGCCCAGCTTTCTTT. Residues: CASSQEGSLGPAFF.

This chain links TRBV5-4 with TRBJ2-7; perhaps TRBD1 as D (5 bases). This CDR3 region has 14 residues. Germline values: CDR1 SGHNT, CDR2 YYREEE (reference sequence). V was cut by 4 bases and J by 6 bases, with 17 bases left in between. The CDR3 nucleotides are TGTGCCAGCAGCACCCAGGGTACCCGAGGCGAGCAGTACTTC. Its protein product is CASSTQGTRGEQYF.

This chain connects TRBV5-8 to TRBJ1-1; D might be TRBD1 (6 bases). Germline lookup yields CDR1 SGHTS and CDR2 YDEGEE. V was pared by 2 bases and J by 0 bases, with 11 bases between. CDR3 length: 15 residues. The CDR3 loop reads CASSFHRALNTEAFF. The CDR3 bases are TGTGCCAGCAGCTTCCACAGGGCCCTGAACACTGAAGCTTTCTTT.

The chain is built from TRBV28 and TRBJ2-6; D gene ambiguous. CDR1 is MDHEN, CDR2 SYDVKM, per germline. The ends were cut back, 3 bases at V and 0 bases at J, with 6 bases in the middle. The CDR3 sequence is 15 residues long. The chain's CDR3 is CASSLILSGANVLTF. DNA of the CDR3: TGTGCCAGCAGTTTGATCCTCTCTGGGGCCAACGTCCTGACTTTC.